This TCR beta chain derives from a study of blood T cell repertoires in COVID-19. Across the whole study: The United States, Italy and Spain provided the acute and convalescent COVID-19 samples. PBMCs, B-cell-depleted T cells, or T cells provided the cDNA or gDNA that made up the material.

Original handling: How many nucleated cells were present was estimated from reference gene primer amplification. Clones were sequenced by immunoSEQ multiplex PCR, and TCRdb holds only the in-frame ones, with some missing. V and J calls plus clone size are reproduced from that table; the DNA served to infer D and trimming. This sample has around 40,000 clones, with about 90% found just once. The sequencing input was peripheral blood. The receptor's source is a human donor in a cohort sampled during active COVID-19.

The CDR3 DNA reads TGTGCCAGCAGCCAAGCAGAACGGGCTGAAGCTTTCTTT. It specifies CASSQAERAEAFF. The V call is TRBV3-1 (or the pseudogene TRBV3-2), the J call TRBJ1-1; D gene ambiguous. Germline V gene sequence: CDR1 LGHDT, CDR2 YNNKEL (reference sequence). The V and J ends lost 1 base and 6 bases respectively, with 9 bases between them. The CDR3 contains 13 residues.